This T cell receptor (beta chain) emerged from a study of blood T cell repertoires in COVID-19. For the study at large: Acute-phase and convalescent COVID-19 samples originated in the United States, Italy and Spain. PBMCs, B-cell-depleted T cells, or T cells provided the cDNA or gDNA that made up the material.

Authors' data handling: Using reference gene primer amplification, nucleated cell counts were estimated. Clones were sequenced by immunoSEQ multiplex PCR, and TCRdb holds only the in-frame ones, with some missing. Clone size and V and J calls were adopted from that table, with D and trimming inferred from the DNA. The repertoire holds 150,000 to 170,000 clones, with approximately 80% as singletons. Looked up from germline, CDR1 is WSHSY and CDR2 is SAAADI. Trimming took off 2 bases at V and 4 bases at J, with 14 bases between the two ends. The CDR3 length is 16 residues. This receptor was taken from a woman aged 60 to 75 with acute or convalescent COVID-19. Sequencing used peripheral blood. The chain joins TRBV10-2 to TRBJ1-4, with D hard to call. CDR3 region: CASSEITRGNNEKLFF. The CDR3 DNA is TGCGCCAGCAGTGAGATCACTCGCGGGAATAATGAAAAACTGTTTTTT.